The clone carrying this T cell receptor (beta chain) was seen more than once but under ten times. These data originate in a study of blood T cell repertoires in COVID-19. Study processing details: Estimation of nucleated cell counts was performed using reference gene primer amplification. TCRdb's table, derived via immunoSEQ multiplex PCR, lists solely in-frame clones and lacks some. The V and J calls and clone size are taken from that table; D and trimming were inferred from the DNA. The sample consists of about 200,000 clones, 88% of them appearing once. CDR3 size: 14 residues. The V gene lost 7 bases and the J gene lost 1 base, with 13 bases spanning the gap. CDR1 and CDR2 from the germline V gene are SNHLY and FYNNEI.

V usage is TRBV2 and J usage is TRBJ1-1, with a possible D match to TRBD1 (6 bases). The source of this sequence is a man in his forties with active or convalescent COVID-19. The specimen was peripheral blood. CDR3 nucleotide sequence: TGTGCCAGCACCACAGGGCGAGGGAACACTGAAGCTTTCTTT. The encoded protein is CASTTGRGNTEAFF.